One and the same sample provided the 15 T cell receptor beta chains below, sequenced in a study of radiation and T cells in renal cell carcinoma. The time point is: blood 4 weeks post-SBRT, at nephrectomy. Treatment: 15 Gy SBRT to primary tumor, nephrectomy 4 weeks later. Only in-frame clones appear in the TCRdb table, and some are missing; sequencing was by immunoSEQ multiplex PCR. Among about 170,000 clones, roughly 90% were seen once, and the ten largest hold approximately 10%. This sample comprised blood, obtained from a patient whose treatment included radiotherapy and nephrectomy. Receptor source: a woman between 45 and 60 years old with renal cell carcinoma.

About this clone: An end of the junction does not agree with germline; a read error may underlie this. The chain links TRBV7-7 to TRBJ2-5, with D uncertain. CDR3 length equals 13 residues. Germline CDR1 reads SSHAT; CDR2 reads FNYEAQ (reference sequence). DNA of the CDR3: TGTGCTAGCAGCTTGGGCCGACAAGAGACCCAGTACTTC. Its protein is CASSLGRQETQYF.

The chain combines TRBV19 with TRBJ2-7, with TRBD1 identical over 9 bases. The CDR3 spans 15 residues. Germline CDR1 LNHDA, CDR2 SQIVND (reference sequence). Losses at the gene ends were 6 bases for V and 3 bases for J; bases not matched to a gene: 9. This chain's CDR3 is CASSFTPGQGYEQYF. The CDR3 region has the DNA TGTGCCAGTAGCTTTACTCCGGGACAGGGCTACGAGCAGTACTTC.

V is TRBV7-2 and J is TRBJ2-5; 9 bases are a match to TRBD1. The CDR3 spans 14 residues. CDR1 is SGHTA, CDR2 FQGNSA, per germline. J lost 4 bases, V lost 4 bases, and 4 bases had no gene match. The CDR3 coding sequence is TGTGCCAGCAGCTCGGACAGGGGACGAGAGACCCAGTACTTC. This translates into CASSSDRGRETQYF. Full variable domain (rest looked up from reference TRBV7-2 and TRBJ2-5): GAGVSQSPSNKVTEKGKDVELRCDPISGHTALYWYRQSLGQGLEFLIYFQGNSAPDKSGLPSDRFSAERTGGSVSTLTIQRTQQEDSAVYLCASSSDRGRETQYFGPGTRLLVL.

The rearrangement uses TRBV18 and TRBJ1-5, with TRBD1 matching over 8 bases. The junction had 5 bases not matched to a gene; V was cut back by 4 bases and J by 6 bases. CDR3 length: 14 amino acids. Germline V CDR1 and CDR2: KGHSH, LQKENI. CDR3: CASSQDRGGQPQHF. Here the CDR3 DNA reads TGTGCCAGCTCACAAGACAGGGGTGGTCAGCCCCAGCATTTT.

This clone qualifies as medium-sized. This sequence joins TRBV19 and TRBJ2-1; 9 bases align to TRBD2. The V segment lost 4 bases and the J segment 4 bases; nucleotides outside the gene matches: 5. This CDR3 region has 15 residues. From germline, CDR1 is LNHDA and CDR2 SQIVND (reference sequence). CDR3 sequence: CASSTTSGSYNEQFF. The DNA of the CDR3 is TGTGCCAGTAGTACGACTAGCGGATCGTACAATGAGCAGTTCTTC. Filled out from reference TRBV19 and TRBJ2-1, the complete variable domain reads DGGITQSPKYLFRKEGQNVTLSCEQNLNHDAMYWYRQDPGQGLRLIYYSQIVNDFQKGDIAEGYSVSREKKESFPLTVTSAQKNPTAFYLCASSTTSGSYNEQFFGPGTRLTVL.

The chain uses TRBV6-1 and TRBJ2-5, with 8 bases that match TRBD1. Germline values: CDR1 MNHNS, CDR2 SASEGT. The V and J ends lost 4 bases and 3 bases, in that order; junction bases with no gene match: 10. The CDR3 is 16 amino acids. CDR3 DNA: TGTGCCAGCAGTGGGTTACCGGACAGGGTCGAAGAGACCCAGTACTTC. It encodes CASSGLPDRVEETQYF.

The genes are TRBV5-1 and TRBJ1-3; D possibly corresponds to TRBD1 (6 bases). Germline V gene data show CDR1 as SGHRS and CDR2 as YFSETQ. Trimming took off 7 bases at V and 4 bases at J, with 12 bases between the two ends. The CDR3 is 13 amino acids. This CDR3 reads CASQQGEGNTIYF. DNA of the CDR3: TGCGCCAGCCAACAGGGTGAAGGAAACACCATATATTTT. The full variable domain, its missing parts supplied by reference TRBV5-1 and TRBJ1-3, is KAGVTQTPRYLIKTRGQQVTLSCSPISGHRSVSWYQQTPGQGLQFLFEYFSETQRNKGNFPGRFSGRQFSNSRSEMNVSTLELGDSALYLCASQQGEGNTIYFGEGSWLTVV.

This clone was counted a single time. This chain uses TRBV5-1 with TRBJ1-2, with D perhaps matching TRBD1 (6 bases). CDR1 is SGHRS and CDR2 is YFSETQ in the germline V gene. V lost 0 bases, J lost 8 bases, and 14 bases lay in between. The CDR3 totals 14 residues. CDR3 in DNA: TGCGCCAGCAGCTTGGATACAGGGCTTATAGGCTACACCTTC. Residues: CASSLDTGLIGYTF.

The V gene is TRBV2, the J gene TRBJ1-2; no clear D. Germline loops: CDR1 SNHLY, CDR2 FYNNEI. V lost 8 bases and J lost 8, with 15 bases in between. This CDR3 has 12 residues. The CDR3 DNA reads TGTGCCAGCGTACGCACGGAAGAGGGCTACACCTTC. Translated: CASVRTEEGYTF. Full variable domain (rest looked up from reference TRBV2 and TRBJ1-2): EPEVTQTPSHQVTQMGQEVILRCVPISNHLYFYWYRQILGQKVEFLVSFYNNEISEKSEIFDDQFSVERPDGSNFTLKIRSTKLEDSAMYFCASVRTEEGYTFGSGTRLTVV.

V and J are TRBV19 and TRBJ2-7; 13 bases are shared with TRBD2. Unmatched junction bases numbered 9, after V lost 6 bases and J lost 7 bases. CDR1 is LNHDA, CDR2 SQIVND, per germline (reference sequence). The CDR3 extends over 15 amino acids. The CDR3 loop reads CASSKLAGGPGEQYF. CDR3 in DNA: TGTGCCAGTAGCAAACTAGCGGGGGGGCCGGGTGAGCAGTACTTC.

The CDR3 is CASSQDTRGWVSSYEQYF. In DNA, the CDR3 is TGCGCCAGCAGCCAAGATACGAGGGGGTGGGTGTCAAGCTACGAGCAGTACTTC. The gene calls are TRBV4-3 and TRBJ2-7; D is perhaps TRBD1 (6 bases). The CDR3 length is 18 residues. Deletions cut 0 bases from V and 3 bases from J, with 21 bases between. Germline CDR1 and CDR2: LGHNA and YSLEER.

The rearrangement uses TRBV5-1 and TRBJ2-1; 8 bases line up with TRBD2. J lost 8 bases, V lost 4 bases, and 11 bases had no gene match. The CDR3 length is 15 residues. CDR1 SGHRS and CDR2 YFSETQ come from the germline V gene. CDR3 coding DNA: TGCGCCAGCAGCCCCGCTGGCGGGGGGCTCGATGAGCAGTTCTTC. Residues: CASSPAGGGLDEQFF.

Notes on this clone: Other DNA sequences in this sample translate to the same CDR3. This chain joins TRBV6-1 and TRBJ2-5; 8 bases fit TRBD1. The germline V gene has CDR1 MNHNS and CDR2 SASEGT. Trimming removed 4 bases from V and 1 base from J; junction bases left unmatched: 2. The CDR3 is made up of 14 amino acids. The CDR3 here is CASSVDRAQETQYF. The CDR3 DNA sequence: TGTGCCAGCAGTGTGGACAGGGCCCAAGAGACCCAGTACTTC.

This clone occurred once. This sequence joins TRBV6-1 and TRBJ2-1; possibly TRBD1 for D (6 bases). Trimming removed 7 bases from V and 5 bases from J, with 12 bases in between. CDR3 size: 13 residues. Germline CDR1 and CDR2: MNHNS and SASEGT. The CDR3 protein is CASTRTANNEQFF. The DNA for the CDR3 is TGTGCCAGCACCCGGACAGCCAACAATGAGCAGTTCTTC.

The chain combines TRBV6-1 with TRBJ1-5; D gene unclear. V lost 7 bases and J lost 1, with 14 bases in between. There are 15 residues in the CDR3. Per germline, CDR1 MNHNS and CDR2 SASEGT. The CDR3 DNA follows: TGTGCCAGCATCGAGGCGAACGGAAGCAATCAGCCCCAGCATTTT. Its translation is CASIEANGSNQPQHF.